This T cell receptor beta chain was identified during a study of blood T cell repertoires in COVID-19. Study information: Some COVID-19 samples were acute and others convalescent; all came from the United States, Italy and Spain. In each case, the material was cDNA or gDNA derived from T cells, B-cell-depleted T cells, or PBMCs.

This clone appeared once. Source study methods: Using reference gene primer amplification, nucleated cell counts were estimated. Some clones are missing from TCRdb's copy, which holds only in-frame ones; the method was immunoSEQ multiplex PCR. V and J calls and clone size are given by that table; D and trimming were obtained from the DNA. The sample has 200,000 to 250,000 clones; around 84% are singletons. Trimming removed 8 bases from V and 8 bases from J; junction bases left unmatched: 15. This CDR3 is built from 15 residues. Per the germline V gene, CDR1 is SEHNR and CDR2 is FQNEAQ (reference sequence).

Material: peripheral blood. This chain uses TRBV7-9 with TRBJ2-1, with 7 bases that match TRBD1. The source is a woman aged 60-70 years who had recovered from COVID-19. The CDR3 DNA sequence: TGTGCCAGCGGCGGGTTGGCAGGGGGAAGGGATGAGCAGTTCTTC. Its translation: CASGGLAGGRDEQFF.